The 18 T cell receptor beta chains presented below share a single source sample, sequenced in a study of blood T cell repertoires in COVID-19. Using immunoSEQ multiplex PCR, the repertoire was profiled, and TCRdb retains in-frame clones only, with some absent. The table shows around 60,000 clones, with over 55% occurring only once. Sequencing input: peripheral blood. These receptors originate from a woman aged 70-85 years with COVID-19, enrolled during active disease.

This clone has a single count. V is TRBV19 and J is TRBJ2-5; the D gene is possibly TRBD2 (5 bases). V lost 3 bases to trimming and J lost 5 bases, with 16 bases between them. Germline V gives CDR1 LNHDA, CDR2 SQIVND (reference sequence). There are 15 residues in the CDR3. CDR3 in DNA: TGTGCCAGTAGTATGGGTAGCGCGACTCAGGAGACCCAGTACTTC. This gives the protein CASSMGSATQETQYF.

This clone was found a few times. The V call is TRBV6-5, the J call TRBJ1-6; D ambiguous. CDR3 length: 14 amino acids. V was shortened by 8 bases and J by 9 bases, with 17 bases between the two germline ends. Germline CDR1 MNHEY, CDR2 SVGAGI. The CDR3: CASPAEGGASPLHF. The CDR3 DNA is TGTGCCAGCCCAGCGGAGGGAGGAGCTTCACCCCTCCACTTT.

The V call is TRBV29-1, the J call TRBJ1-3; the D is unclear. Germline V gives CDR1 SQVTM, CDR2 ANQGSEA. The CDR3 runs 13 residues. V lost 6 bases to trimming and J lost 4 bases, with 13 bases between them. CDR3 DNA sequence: TGCAGCGTGGTCGCGGCCACCGGAAACACCATATATTTT. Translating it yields CSVVAATGNTIYF.

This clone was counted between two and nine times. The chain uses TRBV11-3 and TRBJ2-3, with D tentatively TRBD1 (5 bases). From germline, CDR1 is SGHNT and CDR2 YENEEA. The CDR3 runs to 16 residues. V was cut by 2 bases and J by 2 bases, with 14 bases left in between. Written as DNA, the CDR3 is TGTGCCAGCAGCTTAAGGCAGACAGATATCACAGATACGCAGTATTTT. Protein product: CASSLRQTDITDTQYF.

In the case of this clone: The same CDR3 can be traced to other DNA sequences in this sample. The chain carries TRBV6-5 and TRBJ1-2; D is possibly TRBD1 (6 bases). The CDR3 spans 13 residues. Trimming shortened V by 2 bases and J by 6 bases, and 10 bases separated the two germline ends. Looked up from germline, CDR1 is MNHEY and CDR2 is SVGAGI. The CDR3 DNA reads TGTGCCAGCAGTTACGGGGGGGGCGATGGCTACACCTTC. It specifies CASSYGGGDGYTF.

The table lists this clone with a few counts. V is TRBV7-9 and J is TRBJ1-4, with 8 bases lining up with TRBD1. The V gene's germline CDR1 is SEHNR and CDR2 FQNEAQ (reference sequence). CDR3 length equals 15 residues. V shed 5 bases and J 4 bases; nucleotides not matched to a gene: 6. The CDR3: CASSQTGGGNEKLFF. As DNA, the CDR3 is TGTGCCAGCAGCCAAACAGGGGGTGGTAATGAAAAACTGTTTTTT.

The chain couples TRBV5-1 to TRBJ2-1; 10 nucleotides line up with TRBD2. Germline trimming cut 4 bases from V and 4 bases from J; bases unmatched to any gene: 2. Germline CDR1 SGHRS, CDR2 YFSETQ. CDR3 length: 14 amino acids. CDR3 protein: CASSNSGRYNEQFF. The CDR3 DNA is TGCGCCAGCAGCAATAGCGGGAGGTACAATGAGCAGTTCTTC.

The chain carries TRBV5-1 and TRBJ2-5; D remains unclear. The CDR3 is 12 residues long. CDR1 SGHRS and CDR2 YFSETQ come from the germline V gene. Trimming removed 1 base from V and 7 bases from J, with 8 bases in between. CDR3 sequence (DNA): TGCGCCAGCAGCTTGACCTCAGGGACCCAGTACTTC. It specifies CASSLTSGTQYF.

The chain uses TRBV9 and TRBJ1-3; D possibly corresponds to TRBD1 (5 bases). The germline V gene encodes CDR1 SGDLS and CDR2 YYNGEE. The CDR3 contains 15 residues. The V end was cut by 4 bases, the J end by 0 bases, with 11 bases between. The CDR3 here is CASSPGHFSGNTIYF. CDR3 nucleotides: TGTGCCAGCAGCCCCGGACACTTCTCTGGAAACACCATATATTTT.

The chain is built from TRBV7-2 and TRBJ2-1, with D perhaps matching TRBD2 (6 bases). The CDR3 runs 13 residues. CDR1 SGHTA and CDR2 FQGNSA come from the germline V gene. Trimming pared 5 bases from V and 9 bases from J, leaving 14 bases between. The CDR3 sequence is CASSPVRGGEQFF. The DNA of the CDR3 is TGTGCCAGCAGCCCCGTGCGGGGAGGTGAGCAGTTCTTC. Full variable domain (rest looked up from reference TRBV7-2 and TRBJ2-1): GAGVSQSPSNKVTEKGKDVELRCDPISGHTALYWYRQSLGQGLEFLIYFQGNSAPDKSGLPSDRFSAERTGGSVSTLTIQRTQQEDSAVYLCASSPVRGGEQFFGPGTRLTVL.

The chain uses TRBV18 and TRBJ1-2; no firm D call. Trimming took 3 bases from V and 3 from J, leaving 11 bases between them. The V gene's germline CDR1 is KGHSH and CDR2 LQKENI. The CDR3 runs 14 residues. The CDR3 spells CASSPASADYGYTF. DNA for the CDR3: TGTGCCAGCTCACCGGCGTCAGCGGACTATGGCTACACCTTC.

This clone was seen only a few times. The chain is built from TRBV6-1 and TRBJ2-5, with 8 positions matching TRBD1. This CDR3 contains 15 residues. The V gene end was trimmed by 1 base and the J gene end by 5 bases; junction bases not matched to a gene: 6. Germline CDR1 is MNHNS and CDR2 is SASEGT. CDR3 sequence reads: CASSEGAGGVETQYF. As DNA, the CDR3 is TGTGCCAGCAGTGAAGGGGCAGGGGGCGTGGAGACCCAGTACTTC.

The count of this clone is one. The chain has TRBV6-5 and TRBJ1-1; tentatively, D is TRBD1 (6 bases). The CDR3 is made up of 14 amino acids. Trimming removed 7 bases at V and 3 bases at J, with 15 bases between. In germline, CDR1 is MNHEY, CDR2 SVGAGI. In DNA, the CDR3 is TGTGCCAGCAAGATTAAGGGGGGGGACACTGAAGCTTTCTTT. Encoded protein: CASKIKGGDTEAFF.

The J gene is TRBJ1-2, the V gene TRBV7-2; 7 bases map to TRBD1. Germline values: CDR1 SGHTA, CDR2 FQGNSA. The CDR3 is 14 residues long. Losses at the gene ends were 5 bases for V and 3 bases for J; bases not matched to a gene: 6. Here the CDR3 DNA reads TGTGCCAGCAGCCCCCAGGGGGGCGACTATGGCTACACCTTC. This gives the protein CASSPQGGDYGYTF.

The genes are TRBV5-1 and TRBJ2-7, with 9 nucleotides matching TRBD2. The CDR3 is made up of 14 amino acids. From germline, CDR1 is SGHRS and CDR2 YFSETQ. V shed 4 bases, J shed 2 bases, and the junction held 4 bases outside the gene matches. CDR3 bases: TGCGCCAGCAGCCCGACTAGCGGAACCTACGAGCAGTACTTC. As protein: CASSPTSGTYEQYF. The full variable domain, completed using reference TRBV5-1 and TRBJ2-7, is KAGVTQTPRYLIKTRGQQVTLSCSPISGHRSVSWYQQTPGQGLQFLFEYFSETQRNKGNFPGRFSGRQFSNSRSEMNVSTLELGDSALYLCASSPTSGTYEQYFGPGTRLTVT.

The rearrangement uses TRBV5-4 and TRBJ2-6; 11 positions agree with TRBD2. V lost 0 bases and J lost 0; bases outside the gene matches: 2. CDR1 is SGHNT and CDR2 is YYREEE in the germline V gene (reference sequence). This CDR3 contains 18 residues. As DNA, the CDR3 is TGTGCCAGCAGCTTGGGTGGGACTAGCGGCTCTGGGGCCAACGTCCTGACTTTC. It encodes CASSLGGTSGSGANVLTF.

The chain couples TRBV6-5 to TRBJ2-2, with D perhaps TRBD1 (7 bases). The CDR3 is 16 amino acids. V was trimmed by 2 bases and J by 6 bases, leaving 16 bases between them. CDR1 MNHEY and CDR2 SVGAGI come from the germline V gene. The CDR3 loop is CASSYGGGLISGELFF. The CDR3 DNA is TGTGCCAGCAGTTACGGAGGGGGCCTTATCTCCGGGGAGCTGTTTTTT.

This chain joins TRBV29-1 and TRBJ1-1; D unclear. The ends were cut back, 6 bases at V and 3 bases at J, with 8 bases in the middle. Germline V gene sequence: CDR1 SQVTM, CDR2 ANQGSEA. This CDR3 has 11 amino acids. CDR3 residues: CSVSGDTEAFF. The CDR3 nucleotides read TGCAGCGTCAGCGGGGACACTGAAGCTTTCTTT.